This TCR beta chain was profiled in a study of long-term antiretroviral therapy in people with HIV. Findings and limits, study-wide: Once patients were on ART, diversity went higher but still fell short of transplant donor controls. The clones with expansion before ART were dominant in the repertoire at all time points. It was observed that HIV repertoires exhibited narrower CDR3 length ranges than controls.

Version v3.0 of the immunoSEQ assay ran at survey level. Here immunoSEQ multiplex PCR was the method, and the copy in TCRdb shows in-frame clones only, minus some. The sample carries roughly 24,000 clones, over 80% recorded once. A minimum of one pre-ART and two post-ART PBMC samples existed for each donor. Comment on this clone: Its matching antigen is unknown.

This sequence was found in a man aged 40-49 years with HIV. The sample in question was unsorted PBMCs, obtained 1.6 years after starting antiretroviral therapy.

The CDR3 loop is CASSKTTWDTEAFF. The CDR3, as DNA: TGTGCCAGCAGCAAAACGACCTGGGACACTGAAGCTTTCTTT. The chain has TRBV6-1 and TRBJ1-1; no reliable D call. CDR1 and CDR2 from the germline V gene are MNHNS and SASEGT. V was pared by 6 bases and J by 3 bases, with 14 bases between. The CDR3 is 14 residues long.